Presented here are 9 T cell receptor beta chains from one specimen sequenced in a study of T cell clonotyping in hematopoietic cell transplantation (dated by TCRdb to about 2021). The library relied on the immunoSEQ multiplex PCR assay. The table comes from immuneACCESS by way of TCRdb, which keeps in-frame sequences with V and J called. Part of the clones is missing from these tables; in studies checked, under half for an unresolved V gene and the rest for unknown reasons. This sample comprises roughly 37,000 clones, roughly 88% of them detected only once. The ten largest make up under 2% of the sample. Sequenced: peripheral blood mononuclear cells. The receptors shown here come from a middle-aged woman in good health. Some clones in this sample may be carry-over from other donors' samples.

Here the CDR3 reads CASSLNREGNQPQHF. The CDR3 DNA reads TGTGCCAGTAGTCTTAACAGGGAGGGTAATCAGCCCCAGCATTTT. This chain joins TRBV19 and TRBJ1-5; a weak D match, TRBD1 (6 bases). Germline V lookup: CDR1 LNHDA, CDR2 SQIVND (reference sequence). V was pared by 5 bases and J by 4 bases, with 15 bases between. This CDR3 has 15 amino acids.

The rearrangement uses TRBV28 and TRBJ1-2; unclear D gene. This CDR3 comprises 13 residues. The V and J ends lost 7 bases and 8 bases respectively, with 17 bases between them. Germline loops: CDR1 MDHEN, CDR2 SYDVKM. The CDR3 loop is CASKKDPAGGYTF. CDR3 nucleotides: TGTGCCAGCAAAAAGGACCCAGCGGGGGGCTACACCTTC.

CDR3 nucleotides: TGCGCCAGCAGCTTGGATGTAAGGCCCTTGGACCGAGGCTACACCTTC. This translates into CASSLDVRPLDRGYTF. The rearrangement uses TRBV5-1 and TRBJ1-2, with D unclear. The CDR3 is made up of 16 amino acids. Trimming took off 0 bases at V and 8 bases at J, with 20 bases between the two ends. Germline-derived CDR1 and CDR2 are SGHRS and YFSETQ.

CDR3 sequence: CASSLDIGNTEAFF. Written as DNA, the CDR3 is TGTGCCAGCAGCTTGGACATTGGAAACACTGAAGCTTTCTTT. The chain uses TRBV7-9 and TRBJ1-1, with a possible D match to TRBD1 (5 bases). V gave up 3 bases and J gave up 2 bases, with 10 bases separating them. Germline CDR1 SEHNR, CDR2 FQNEAQ (reference sequence). The CDR3 loop spans 14 amino acids.

CDR3 sequence (DNA): TGTGCCTGGAGTGTTAGAAACCAAGAGACCCAGTACTTC. It encodes CAWSVRNQETQYF. The rearrangement links TRBV30 to TRBJ2-5, with D unresolved. The CDR3 has 13 residues. The V end was cut by 0 bases, the J end by 0 bases, with 5 bases between. Germline-derived CDR1 and CDR2 are GTSNPN and SVGIG (reference sequence).

The chain recombines TRBV7-9 with TRBJ2-2; D unclear. Germline V gene lookup returns CDR1 SEHNR and CDR2 FQNEAQ (reference sequence). Trimming cost V 7 bases and J 5 bases, with 5 bases left between them. CDR3 length: 11 residues. This chain's CDR3 is CASTRTGELFF. CDR3 in DNA: TGTGCCAGCACAAGGACCGGGGAGCTGTTTTTT.

This chain joins TRBV5-1 and TRBJ1-2; TRBD1 aligns across 11 bases. The CDR3 has 15 residues. CDR1 SGHRS and CDR2 YFSETQ come from the germline V gene. V shed 0 bases, J shed 8 bases, and the junction held 6 bases outside the gene matches. The CDR3 is CASSLAQDRGRGYTF. The CDR3 DNA follows: TGCGCCAGCAGCTTGGCCCAGGACAGGGGGCGCGGCTACACCTTC.

The CDR3 coding sequence is TGTGCCAGCAGTTACTCGCCGGCAGGATCTGGAAACACCATATATTTT. It yields the protein CASSYSPAGSGNTIYF. The V gene is TRBV6-5, the J gene TRBJ1-3; D not resolved. CDR1 is MNHEY and CDR2 is SVGAGI in the germline V gene. The CDR3 runs to 16 residues. Between the trimmed V and J ends, which lost 0 bases and 1 base, there was a span of 10 bases.

The chain links TRBV5-1 to TRBJ2-1; the D is unclear. The CDR3 extends over 18 amino acids. The germline V and J ends were trimmed by 4 bases and 4 bases, with 24 bases remaining between them. Per the germline V gene, CDR1 is SGHRS and CDR2 is YFSETQ. The CDR3 DNA follows: TGCGCCAGCAGCCCAGGCGCAGGTATCCGATTCCGATACAATGAGCAGTTCTTC. Translation gives CASSPGAGIRFRYNEQFF.